The 14 T cell receptor beta chains below come from one sample, sequenced in a study of shared clonotypes between healthy human individuals. CD45RO-negative, CCR7-selected cells formed the naive CD8 fraction, which excluded terminally differentiated effector memory CD45RA+ cells. The protocol was immunoSEQ multiplex PCR, while the TCRdb copy is restricted to in-frame clones and leaves out a portion. This sample has under 2,000,000 clones, with approximately 94% found just once. Sequencing input: naive CD8+ T cells sorted from blood. The receptors derive from a man younger than 30 in good health.

The V and J genes are TRBV5-6 and TRBJ2-7; tentatively, D is TRBD1 (6 bases). Trimming cost V 4 bases and J 2 bases, with 16 bases left between them. The CDR3 is 15 residues long. The germline V gene encodes CDR1 SGHDT and CDR2 YYEEEE. The CDR3 DNA follows: TGTGCCAGCAGCCCGGACGAGACAGGAGCCTACGAGCAGTACTTC. Translated: CASSPDETGAYEQYF.

The CDR3 is CASSLSAGQRYNEQFF. The CDR3 nucleotides read TGTGCCAGCAGCCTTTCGGCGGGACAACGGTACAATGAGCAGTTCTTC. The rearrangement links TRBV27 to TRBJ2-1; TRBD1 or TRBD2 may be the D gene (6 bases each). The germline CDR1 and CDR2 sequences are MNHEY and SMNVEV (reference sequence). CDR3 size: 16 residues. V was cut by 6 bases and J by 4 bases, with 19 bases left in between.

The rearrangement joins TRBV11-3 to TRBJ2-6; D is unresolved. In germline, CDR1 is SGHNT, CDR2 YENEEA. The CDR3 loop spans 16 amino acids. V was clipped by 1 base and J by 0 bases, with 7 bases between them. Here the CDR3 DNA reads TGTGCCAGCAGCTTAGGCAGAGCCTCTGGGGCCAACGTCCTGACTTTC. Its protein is CASSLGRASGANVLTF.

The rearrangement joins TRBV7-9 to TRBJ1-1; D not resolved. The ends were cut back, 1 base at V and 4 bases at J, with 7 bases in the middle. This CDR3 has 13 residues. CDR1 SEHNR and CDR2 FQNEAQ come from the germline V gene (reference sequence). The chain's CDR3 is CASSLVWLTEAFF. In DNA form, the CDR3 reads TGTGCCAGCAGCTTAGTCTGGCTCACTGAAGCTTTCTTT.

This chain joins TRBV5-8 and TRBJ2-3, with D tentatively TRBD2 (5 bases). Germline assignment: CDR1 SGHTS and CDR2 YDEGEE. The length of the CDR3 is 13 residues. Trimming took off 1 base at V and 5 bases at J, with 8 bases between the two ends. CDR3 nucleotide sequence: TGTGCCAGCAGCTTGTACGAGGGAGATACGCAGTATTTT. Protein product: CASSLYEGDTQYF.

This chain links TRBV15 with TRBJ2-1; 8 bases align to TRBD2. CDR3 length: 17 amino acids. After removal of 0 bases from V and 12 bases from J, the junction contained 16 bases not matched to a gene. Germline V lookup: CDR1 LNHNV, CDR2 YYDKDF (reference sequence). CDR3 amino acids: CATSRDSGRDGLARQFF. CDR3 nucleotides: TGTGCCACCAGCAGAGATTCGGGCCGGGATGGACTAGCTCGGCAGTTCTTC.

The J gene is TRBJ1-4, the V gene TRBV5-6; D gene unclear. Trimming removed 0 bases at V and 10 bases at J, with 10 bases between. There are 13 residues in the CDR3. The germline V gene encodes CDR1 SGHDT and CDR2 YYEEEE. For the CDR3, the DNA is TGTGCCAGCAGCTTGGCGGCGCAGGTAAAACTGTTTTTT. It yields the protein CASSLAAQVKLFF.

On this clone itself: Other DNA variants within this sample encode the same CDR3. This rearrangement joins TRBV28 to TRBJ2-1; the D gene is possibly TRBD2 (6 bases). CDR1 is MDHEN, CDR2 SYDVKM, per germline. The V gene lost 6 bases and the J gene lost 3 bases, with 9 bases spanning the gap. The CDR3 contains 13 residues. In nucleotides, the CDR3 is TGTGCCAGCAGCCTGGGACTCTACAATGAGCAGTTCTTC. This translates into CASSLGLYNEQFF.

The chain has TRBV7-6 and TRBJ2-7; weak D call: TRBD1 (6 bases). The germline CDR1 and CDR2 sequences are SGHVS and FNYEAQ. The CDR3 loop spans 15 amino acids. The ends were cut back, 1 base at V and 3 bases at J, with 13 bases in the middle. This CDR3 reads CASSLVTQGYYEQYF. DNA of the CDR3: TGTGCCAGCAGCTTAGTTACTCAGGGGTACTACGAGCAGTACTTC.

The V and J genes are TRBV7-9 and TRBJ2-3; D remains ambiguous. V shed 5 bases and J shed 3 bases, with 12 bases lying between them. The germline CDR1 and CDR2 sequences are SEHNR and FQNEAQ (reference sequence). This CDR3 has 14 residues. CDR3 bases: TGTGCCAGCAGCCCGCACTCGGGTACAGATACGCAGTATTTT. Translation: CASSPHSGTDTQYF.

This clone was seen ten or more times. At the DNA level, this CDR3 is encoded by other sequences in the same sample as well. The V gene is TRBV6-5, the J gene TRBJ1-1; the D gene is possibly TRBD1 (5 bases). Trimming took 2 bases from V and 1 from J, leaving 5 bases between them. Germline CDR1 reads MNHEY; CDR2 reads SVGAGI. The CDR3 has 13 amino acids. The CDR3 sequence is CASSYGGNTEAFF. The CDR3 DNA reads as TGTGCCAGCAGTTACGGGGGGAACACTGAAGCTTTCTTT.

J is TRBJ2-1 and V is TRBV7-9; 11 bases match TRBD2. Per the germline V gene, CDR1 is SEHNR and CDR2 is FQNEAQ (reference sequence). Trimming at V came to 5 bases and at J to 3 bases, leaving 6 bases not matched to a gene. The CDR3 extends over 16 amino acids. CDR3 region: CASSDPLAGGYNEQFF. In nucleotides, the CDR3 is TGTGCCAGCAGCGATCCTCTAGCGGGGGGCTACAATGAGCAGTTCTTC.

The chain combines TRBV30 with TRBJ2-1; D ambiguous. The CDR3 extends over 12 amino acids. Germline lookup yields CDR1 GTSNPN and CDR2 SVGIG (reference sequence). With 0 bases removed from V and 5 bases from J, the gap between germline ends came to 5 bases. The CDR3 reads CAWSVQNNEQFF. CDR3 sequence (DNA): TGTGCCTGGAGTGTACAGAACAATGAGCAGTTCTTC.

CDR3 residues: CASNSVLYTEAFF. CDR3 sequence (DNA): TGTGCCAGCAACTCAGTACTTTACACTGAAGCTTTCTTT. The chain uses TRBV9 and TRBJ1-1; D call uncertain. Trimming took 6 bases from V and 3 from J, leaving 12 bases between them. Germline CDR1 reads SGDLS; CDR2 reads YYNGEE. The CDR3 covers 13 residues.